Below, 19 T cell receptor beta chains from the same sample are listed, as sequenced in a study of blood T cell repertoires in COVID-19. Assay used: immunoSEQ multiplex PCR; TCRdb lists only in-frame clones, some missing. The sample yields some 240,000 clones, less than 85% seen once. The sequenced sample was peripheral blood. These receptors originate from a woman aged 70-85 years with acute or convalescent COVID-19.

This chain uses TRBV9 with TRBJ2-5; TRBD1 matches at 7 bases. Trimming took 3 bases from V and 5 from J; bases not matched to a gene: 10. CDR1 and CDR2 from the germline V gene are SGDLS and YYNGEE. This CDR3 is 15 amino acids long. The CDR3 nucleotides are TGTGCCAGCAGCGCCAGACAGGGCCAGTGGGAGACCCAGTACTTC. Translation gives CASSARQGQWETQYF.

The chain couples TRBV3-1 (or the pseudogene TRBV3-2) to TRBJ1-1; 9 nucleotides line up with TRBD1. Germline V gives CDR1 LGHDT, CDR2 YNNKEL (reference sequence). The CDR3 runs 16 residues. V lost 4 bases and J lost 0; bases outside the gene matches: 6. The CDR3 DNA is TGTGCCAGCAGCCGAAGGGGACAGGGATTGAACACTGAAGCTTTCTTT. Residues: CASSRRGQGLNTEAFF.

This chain uses TRBV7-2 with TRBJ2-5, with D uncertain. The CDR3 length is 14 residues. V was trimmed by 5 bases and J by 0 bases, leaving 10 bases between them. Germline CDR1 and CDR2: SGHTA and FQGNSA. The CDR3 DNA reads TGTGCCAGCAGCCCCTCAACTCACCAAGAGACCCAGTACTTC. Protein: CASSPSTHQETQYF.

V and J are TRBV2 and TRBJ1-5, with D possibly matching TRBD1 (5 bases). V was cut by 3 bases and J by 6 bases, with 12 bases left in between. The germline V gene encodes CDR1 SNHLY and CDR2 FYNNEI. The CDR3 sequence is 14 residues long. In nucleotides, the CDR3 is TGTGCCAGCAGTGATAGGGGTTTCAGTCAGCCCCAGCATTTT. This translates into CASSDRGFSQPQHF.

This chain uses TRBV5-1 with TRBJ2-2; unclear D gene. The CDR3 length is 14 residues. V lost 0 bases and J lost 3, with 6 bases in between. Per germline, CDR1 SGHRS and CDR2 YFSETQ. Here the CDR3 reads CASSLGTYTGELFF. The CDR3 coding sequence is TGCGCCAGCAGCTTGGGAACTTACACCGGGGAGCTGTTTTTT.

The rearrangement uses TRBV6-5 and TRBJ2-1; 8 bases map to TRBD2. This CDR3 spans 15 amino acids. CDR1 is MNHEY, CDR2 SVGAGI, per germline. Losses at the gene ends were 6 bases for V and 8 bases for J; bases not matched to a gene: 12. CDR3 DNA sequence: TGTGCCAGCAGCGCGGGGGGCCTGGATGGGGATGAGCAGTTCTTC. Translated: CASSAGGLDGDEQFF.

The CDR3 coding sequence is TGTGCCAGCAGCTTAGTATCCAGGGGGCTAAATGGCTACACCTTC. Amino acid sequence: CASSLVSRGLNGYTF. V and J are TRBV11-2 and TRBJ1-2; 8 positions match TRBD1. The J segment lost 6 bases and the V segment lost 1 base, leaving 7 bases of the junction unmatched. Germline V gene sequence: CDR1 SGHAT, CDR2 FQNNGV. This CDR3 has 15 residues.

The chain is built from TRBV11-3 and TRBJ2-1; maybe TRBD1 (5 bases). CDR1 and CDR2 (germline): SGHNT, YENEEA. The V and J ends lost 2 bases and 8 bases respectively, with 10 bases between them. The CDR3 spans 13 residues. This CDR3 is CASSLNQGDEQFF. The CDR3 coding sequence is TGTGCCAGCAGCTTAAACCAGGGCGATGAGCAGTTCTTC.

This clone was detected a few times. CDR3 region: CASSKDSGTLANYGYTF. Here the CDR3 DNA reads TGTGCCAGCAGCAAAGATAGCGGCACCCTAGCTAACTATGGCTACACCTTC. The chain couples TRBV21-1 to TRBJ1-2. TRBV21-1 is a recognized pseudogene. The CDR3 spans 17 residues.

This CDR3 is CATSRDPTSRETQYF. In DNA, the CDR3 is TGTGCCACCAGCAGAGATCCGACTAGCCGGGAGACCCAGTACTTC. This chain connects TRBV15 to TRBJ2-5, with TRBD2 identical over 7 bases. The CDR3 is 15 residues long. Germline CDR1 is LNHNV and CDR2 is YYDKDF (reference sequence). The J segment lost 5 bases and the V segment lost 0 bases, leaving 6 bases of the junction unmatched.

This chain joins TRBV19 and TRBJ1-5; the D gene is possibly TRBD1 (5 bases). Germline V gene sequence: CDR1 LNHDA, CDR2 SQIVND (reference sequence). Trimming shortened V by 7 bases and J by 3 bases, and 19 bases separated the two germline ends. The CDR3 has 16 amino acids. In nucleotides, the CDR3 is TGTGCCAGTAAACCCCGGGGGGGAGGGGTCAATCAGCCCCAGCATTTT. This translates into CASKPRGGGVNQPQHF.

With regard to this clone: The sample holds other DNA sequences that translate to the same CDR3. The CDR3 nucleotides are TGCAGTGCTAGGTCAGGAAACACCATATATTTT. Amino acids: CSARSGNTIYF. The chain couples TRBV20-1 to TRBJ1-3; unclear D gene. V was cut by 3 bases and J by 4 bases, with 4 bases left in between. In germline, CDR1 is DFQATT, CDR2 SNEGSKA (reference sequence). The CDR3 length is 11 residues.

This clone has only a few counts. The chain joins TRBV5-1 to TRBJ2-7; D unresolved. The V end lost 0 bases, the J end lost 6 bases, and 10 bases lay between the germline ends. This CDR3 spans 13 amino acids. Germline V gene sequence: CDR1 SGHRS, CDR2 YFSETQ. The CDR3 protein is CASSLGFRSEQYF. The CDR3 DNA follows: TGCGCCAGCAGCTTGGGATTTCGTAGCGAGCAGTACTTC.

The J gene is TRBJ1-1, the V gene TRBV7-2; 7 bases fit TRBD1. Germline V gives CDR1 SGHTA, CDR2 FQGNSA. After removal of 5 bases from V and 1 base from J, the junction contained 13 bases not matched to a gene. The CDR3 is 17 residues long. This CDR3 is CASSTQQGRVRNTEAFF. DNA of the CDR3: TGTGCCAGCAGCACGCAACAGGGGCGGGTTAGGAACACTGAAGCTTTCTTT.

The J gene is TRBJ2-3, the V gene TRBV5-4, with 8 positions matching TRBD1. The germline gives CDR1 SGHNT, CDR2 YYREEE (reference sequence). Trimming took 2 bases from V and 0 from J; bases not matched to a gene: 8. The CDR3 is 17 residues long. CDR3 nucleotides: TGTGCCAGCAGCTTAGGTGGGACAGGACCTAGCACAGATACGCAGTATTTT. This codes for CASSLGGTGPSTDTQYF.

The chain combines TRBV7-2 with TRBJ2-2; D gene uncertain. Germline CDR1 SGHTA, CDR2 FQGNSA. The V and J ends lost 4 bases and 3 bases respectively, with 6 bases between them. This CDR3 contains 13 residues. The DNA for the CDR3 is TGTGCCAGCAGCTACCGGGACACCGGGGAGCTGTTTTTT. Translated: CASSYRDTGELFF.

The chain has TRBV12-3 or TRBV12-4 and TRBJ2-1; D gene unclear. There are 13 residues in the CDR3. The germline V and J ends were trimmed by 3 bases and 6 bases, with 9 bases remaining between them. The CDR3 bases are TGTGCCAGCAGTTTCGGTCGGGTCAATGAGCAGTTCTTC. This translates into CASSFGRVNEQFF.

The J gene is TRBJ2-7, the V gene TRBV19; 7 bases match TRBD2. Trimming took 3 bases from V and 1 from J; bases not matched to a gene: 6. This CDR3 is 15 amino acids long. Germline loops: CDR1 LNHDA, CDR2 SQIVND (reference sequence). This chain's CDR3 is CASSIWTGGSYEQYF. DNA of the CDR3: TGTGCCAGTAGTATCTGGACGGGGGGATCCTACGAGCAGTACTTC.

J is TRBJ1-6 and V is TRBV6-5; unclear D gene. Per the germline V gene, CDR1 is MNHEY and CDR2 is SVGAGI. The length of the CDR3 is 15 residues. Trimming left V 0 bases short and J 7 bases short, with 10 bases between. CDR3 coding DNA: TGTGCCAGCAGTTACTCGGTTTCCGGGAATTCACCCCTCCACTTT. Its protein is CASSYSVSGNSPLHF.